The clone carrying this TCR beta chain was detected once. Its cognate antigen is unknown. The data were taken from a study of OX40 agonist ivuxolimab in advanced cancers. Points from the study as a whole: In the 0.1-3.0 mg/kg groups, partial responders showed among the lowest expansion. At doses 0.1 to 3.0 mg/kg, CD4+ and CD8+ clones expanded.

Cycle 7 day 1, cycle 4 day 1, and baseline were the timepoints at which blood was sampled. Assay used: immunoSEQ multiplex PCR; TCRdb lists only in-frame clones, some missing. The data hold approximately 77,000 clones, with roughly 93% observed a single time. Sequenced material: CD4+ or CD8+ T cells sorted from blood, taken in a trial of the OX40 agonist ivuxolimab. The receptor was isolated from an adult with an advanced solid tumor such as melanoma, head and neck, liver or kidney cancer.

CDR3 sequence (DNA): TGTGCCAGCAGCACTACAGGGGGCAATGAGCAGTTCTTC. Its translation: CASSTTGGNEQFF. The rearrangement links TRBV7-2 to TRBJ2-1, with TRBD1 identical over 8 bases. The V and J ends lost 5 bases and 6 bases, in that order; junction bases with no gene match: 3. CDR1 and CDR2 (germline): SGHTA, FQGNSA. The CDR3 runs to 13 residues.